Shown below are 9 T cell receptor beta chains from a single sample sequenced in a study of T cell repertoires in cytomegalovirus infection. For these receptors, no antigen is known. TCRdb independently ran MiXCR on the reads; one entry per CDR3 protein. The data show 600,000 to 700,000 distinct CDR3 sequences, with roughly 30% seen just once and 15% to 20% held by the top ten. The source material was cultured PBMCs, sampled from culture after CMV antigen stimulation. The receptor source for this set is a human donor in good health (CMV status not recorded). Some clones in this sample may be carry-over from other donors' samples.

V gene TRBV7-8 combines with J gene TRBJ1-6, with 8 bases identical to TRBD1. J lost 8 bases, V lost 5 bases, and 11 bases had no gene match. This CDR3 region has 16 residues. CDR1 and CDR2 (germline): SGHVS, FQNEAQ. CDR3 nucleotide sequence: TGTGCCAGCAGCGCCCGGACAGGGAGGATGGATTCACCCCTCCACTTT. The encoded protein is CASSARTGRMDSPLHF.

In DNA form, the CDR3 reads TGTGCCAGCAGCTGGACAGGGGGCAGTTACGAGCAGTACTTC. This gives the protein CASSWTGGSYEQYF. V and J are TRBV28 and TRBJ2-7; 11 bases agree with TRBD1. The CDR3 has 14 residues. In germline, CDR1 is MDHEN, CDR2 SYDVKM. V gave up 6 bases and J gave up 4 bases; unmatched junction bases: 5. Combining the CDR3 with reference TRBV28 and TRBJ2-7 gives the whole variable domain DVKVTQSSRYLVKRTGEKVFLECVQDMDHENMFWYRQDPGLGLRLIYFSYDVKMKEKGDIPEGYSVSREKKERFSLILESASTNQTSMYLCASSWTGGSYEQYFGPGTRLTVT.

The chain recombines TRBV7-7 with TRBJ2-5; D is perhaps TRBD2 (6 bases). V dropped 1 base and J dropped 3 bases, with 12 bases sitting between them. The CDR3 sequence is 15 residues long. CDR1 and CDR2 (germline): SSHAT, FNYEAQ (reference sequence). CDR3 loop: CASSLGDGGKETQYF. CDR3 coding DNA: TGTGCCAGCAGCTTAGGGGACGGAGGGAAAGAGACCCAGTACTTC.

This clonotype was recorded a few times. The rearrangement joins TRBV5-5 to TRBJ2-1; possible D gene TRBD2, 6 bases. Trimming stripped 3 bases from V and 10 bases from J, with 8 bases between. The CDR3 loop spans 11 amino acids. Germline lookup yields CDR1 SGHKS and CDR2 YYEKEE (reference sequence). The CDR3 bases are TGTGCCAGCAGCTGGGGGAGGGAGCAGTTCTTC. It is translated as CASSWGREQFF.

The chain links TRBV18 to TRBJ1-1; D perhaps matches TRBD1 (5 bases). Germline V gives CDR1 KGHSH, CDR2 LQKENI. The germline V and J ends were trimmed by 8 bases and 1 base, with 17 bases remaining between them. This CDR3 has 15 residues. CDR3 coding DNA: TGTGCCAGCACCAGCAAGGGGACGGGGAACACTGAAGCTTTCTTT. Translated, it gives CASTSKGTGNTEAFF.

V is TRBV27 and J is TRBJ2-3, with TRBD1 matching 10 bases. CDR1 is MNHEY, CDR2 SMNVEV, per germline (reference sequence). V shed 6 bases, J shed 1 base, and the junction held 7 bases outside the gene matches. CDR3 size: 16 residues. This chain's CDR3 is CASSHDRGRGTDTQYF. The CDR3 DNA reads as TGTGCCAGCAGCCATGACAGGGGGCGCGGCACAGATACGCAGTATTTT.

V is TRBV2 and J is TRBJ1-6; 7 bases fit TRBD1. This CDR3 is built from 12 residues. V trimming: 8 bases; J trimming: 5 bases; junction bases outside the gene matches: 0. CDR1 and CDR2 from the germline V gene are SNHLY and FYNNEI. The CDR3 DNA follows: TGTGCCAGCGACAGGGATAATTCACCCCTCCACTTT. Amino acid sequence: CASDRDNSPLHF.

There are a few counts of this clonotype. At one end the junction does not follow the germline gene, possibly because of a read error. CDR3 sequence (DNA): TGTGCCAGCAGCCTAGCGGGAGACGTCTACGAGCAGTACTTC. Its protein product is CASSLAGDVYEQYF. The chain combines TRBV7-8 with TRBJ2-7, with 10 bases aligning to TRBD2. The CDR3 is 14 residues long. Germline V gives CDR1 SGHVS, CDR2 FQNEAQ.

Many counts were recorded for this clonotype. CDR3 region: CASSLFGATNEQYF. The CDR3 DNA follows: TGTGCCAGCAGCTTATTTGGGGCAACCAACGAGCAGTACTTC. This chain joins TRBV7-2 and TRBJ2-7; a possible D gene is TRBD1 (5 bases). Between the trimmed V and J ends, which lost 2 bases and 5 bases, there was a span of 13 bases. CDR3 size: 14 residues. Germline V gene data show CDR1 as SGHTA and CDR2 as FQGNSA.